This T cell receptor (beta chain) was retrieved from a study of T cells in Graves' hyperthyroidism and ophthalmopathy. Amplified regions were TCR beta CDR3 sequences from RNA transcripts. In the first-round RT-PCR of the TCR CDR3, the HTBI primer set was used. TCRdb re-analysed the multiplex PCR reads in MiXCR, keeping a single row per CDR3 protein. The sample holds hundreds of thousands of distinct CDR3 sequences, just under 15% seen once. Sequenced material: blood. This sequence was found in a woman aged 30 to 39 with Graves' hyperthyroidism.

DNA for the CDR3: TGTGCCAGCAGCTTAGGTGGGACTAGCGGGAGTAAAAATGAGCAGTTCTTC. Translated, it gives CASSLGGTSGSKNEQFF. J is TRBJ2-1 and V is TRBV11-3; 14 positions match TRBD2. The CDR3 spans 17 residues. J gave up 7 bases and V 1 base, and 6 bases lay outside the gene matches. The germline V gene has CDR1 SGHNT and CDR2 YENEEA.